This T cell receptor beta chain was obtained from a study of T-cell memory formation after mild COVID-19. Study overall: TCR clusters were largely donor specific. Study-level results: Among CD4+ contracting clones, most were CM and EM, and CD8+ ones EMRA. The second-wave clones peaking on day 37 were not confirmed as SARS-CoV-2-specific. Certain responding clones were present in pre-infection memory, suggesting participation of cross-reactive memory.

TCRdb processed the 5' RACE reads anew with MiXCR; each CDR3 protein has one entry. The sample lists about 150,000 distinct CDR3 sequences; around a third were seen once. V lost 5 bases and J 4 bases, leaving 17 bases between the germline ends. The CDR3 loop spans 15 amino acids. In the case of this clonotype: Its antigen is undetermined.

The chain recombines TRBV12-3 or TRBV12-4 with TRBJ1-1, with D unclear. This sequence originates from an adult woman who had mild COVID-19 (a few samples of this study predate the infection). Cell type and time point are not known. The material sequenced was PBMCs or a T cell subset sorted from them (not recorded which). CDR3 sequence reads: CASSPEPSRPTEAFF. CDR3 DNA sequence: TGTGCCAGCAGTCCAGAGCCTTCCCGGCCCACTGAAGCTTTCTTT.